The table lists the clone carrying this T cell receptor beta chain with a few counts. Using its own MiXCR run on the 5' RACE reads, TCRdb lists one record per CDR3 protein. The sample lists 400,000 to 550,000 distinct CDR3 sequences, about 20% occurring once. CDR1 is SGHTA, CDR2 FQGNSA, per germline. The CDR3 length is 12 residues. V was pared by 6 bases and J by 7 bases, with 12 bases between. These data belong to a study of identical twins. These sequences were also reported in another study, on T cells expressing NK-cell markers.

The chain employs TRBV7-2 and TRBJ2-5, with no clear D. Sequencing was done on a sample of CD4+ T cells sorted from blood. The clonotype originates from a woman in her late teens or twenties in good health. CDR3 in DNA: TGTGCCAGCAGTATTATGTTCAGGACCCAGTACTTC. Amino acids: CASSIMFRTQYF.